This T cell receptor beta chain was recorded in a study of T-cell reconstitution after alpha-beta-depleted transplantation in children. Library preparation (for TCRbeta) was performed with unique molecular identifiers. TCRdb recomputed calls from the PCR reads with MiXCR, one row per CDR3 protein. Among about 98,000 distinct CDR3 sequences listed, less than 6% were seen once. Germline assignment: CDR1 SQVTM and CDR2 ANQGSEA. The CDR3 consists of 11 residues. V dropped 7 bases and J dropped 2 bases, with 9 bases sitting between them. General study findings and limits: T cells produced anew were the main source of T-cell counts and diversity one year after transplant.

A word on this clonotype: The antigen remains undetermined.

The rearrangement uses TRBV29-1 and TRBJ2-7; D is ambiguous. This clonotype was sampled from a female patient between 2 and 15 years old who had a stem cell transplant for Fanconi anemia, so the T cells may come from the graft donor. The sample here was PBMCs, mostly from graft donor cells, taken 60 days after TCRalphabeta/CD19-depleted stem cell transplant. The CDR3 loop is CSGTTPYEQYF. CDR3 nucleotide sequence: TGCAGCGGCACCACTCCCTACGAGCAGTACTTC.